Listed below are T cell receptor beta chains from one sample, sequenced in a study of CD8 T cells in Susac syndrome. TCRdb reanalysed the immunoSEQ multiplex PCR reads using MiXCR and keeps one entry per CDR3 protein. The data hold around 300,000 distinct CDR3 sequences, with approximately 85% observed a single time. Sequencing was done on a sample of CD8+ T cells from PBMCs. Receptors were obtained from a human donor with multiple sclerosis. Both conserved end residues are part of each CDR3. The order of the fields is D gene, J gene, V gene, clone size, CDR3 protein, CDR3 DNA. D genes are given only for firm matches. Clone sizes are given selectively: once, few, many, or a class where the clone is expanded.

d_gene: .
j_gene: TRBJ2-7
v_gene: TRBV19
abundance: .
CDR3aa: CASSIDPGYSYEQYF
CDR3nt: TGTGCCAGTAGTATAGATCCGGGTTATTCCTACGAGCAGTACTTC

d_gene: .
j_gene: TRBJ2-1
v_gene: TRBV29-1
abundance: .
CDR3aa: CSVGGQRVEYNEQFF
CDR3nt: TGCAGCGTTGGCGGGCAGCGAGTAGAGTACAATGAGCAGTTCTTC

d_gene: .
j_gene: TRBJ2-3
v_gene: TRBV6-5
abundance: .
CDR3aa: CASSYRTKDTQYF
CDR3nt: TGTGCCAGCAGTTACCGAACTAAAGATACGCAGTATTTT

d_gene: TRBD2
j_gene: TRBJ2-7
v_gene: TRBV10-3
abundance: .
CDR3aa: CAISESRTSGSDEQYF
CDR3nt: TGTGCCATCAGTGAGTCCCGTACTAGCGGGAGTGACGAGCAGTACTTC

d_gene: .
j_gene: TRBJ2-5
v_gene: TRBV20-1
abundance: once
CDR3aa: CSASIREAAFQETQYF
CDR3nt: TGCAGTGCTAGTATCAGAGAGGCAGCGTTCCAAGAGACCCAGTACTTC

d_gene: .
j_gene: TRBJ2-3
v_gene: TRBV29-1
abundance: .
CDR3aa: CSVEADTQYF
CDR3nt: TGCAGCGTTGAAGCGGATACGCAGTATTTT

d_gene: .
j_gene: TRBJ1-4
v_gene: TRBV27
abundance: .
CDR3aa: CASSKGPLPNEKLFF
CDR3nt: TGTGCCAGCAGCAAAGGACCGTTGCCTAATGAAAAACTGTTTTTT

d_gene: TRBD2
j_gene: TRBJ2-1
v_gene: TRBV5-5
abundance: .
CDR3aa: CASSSSGRDYNEQFF
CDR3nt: TGTGCCAGCAGCTCTAGCGGGAGGGATTACAATGAGCAGTTCTTC

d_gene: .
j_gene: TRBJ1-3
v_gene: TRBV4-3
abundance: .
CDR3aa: CASSLSRRGNTIYF
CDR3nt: TGCGCCAGCAGCCTTTCCCGGCGGGGAAACACCATATATTTT

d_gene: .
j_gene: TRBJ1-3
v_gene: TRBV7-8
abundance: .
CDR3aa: CASSAEPTDKVDNFTIYF
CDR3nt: TGTGCCAGCAGCGCCGAGCCGACGGACAAGGTTGATAACTTCACCATATATTTT

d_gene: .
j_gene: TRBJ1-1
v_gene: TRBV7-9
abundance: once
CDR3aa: CASSLYSPLDPEAFF
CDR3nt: TGTGCCAGCAGCTTATATAGCCCGCTGGATCCTGAAGCTTTCTTT

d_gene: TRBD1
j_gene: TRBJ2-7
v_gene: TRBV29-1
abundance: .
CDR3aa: CSVQGTGTNYEQYF
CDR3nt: TGCAGCGTCCAAGGGACAGGGACCAACTACGAGCAGTACTTC

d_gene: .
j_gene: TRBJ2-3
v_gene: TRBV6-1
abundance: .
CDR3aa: CASHWRQGGGDTQYF
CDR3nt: TGTGCCAGCCACTGGCGACAGGGAGGAGGAGATACGCAGTATTTT

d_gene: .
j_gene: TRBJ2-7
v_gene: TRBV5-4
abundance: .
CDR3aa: CASRPWGSSYEQYF
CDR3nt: TGTGCCAGCAGGCCTTGGGGGAGCTCCTACGAGCAGTACTTC

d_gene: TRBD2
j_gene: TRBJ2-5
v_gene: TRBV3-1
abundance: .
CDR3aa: CASSPRTSGRDGETQYF
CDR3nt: TGTGCCAGCAGCCCACGGACTAGCGGGAGGGATGGCGAGACCCAGTACTTC

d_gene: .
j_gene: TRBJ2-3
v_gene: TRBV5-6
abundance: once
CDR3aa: CASSYHTDTQYF
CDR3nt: TGTGCCAGCAGCTATCACACAGATACGCAGTATTTT

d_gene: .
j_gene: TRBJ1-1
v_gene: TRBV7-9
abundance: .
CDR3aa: CASSLRTAYTEAFF
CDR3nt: TGTGCCAGCAGTCTGAGGACGGCCTACACTGAAGCTTTCTTT

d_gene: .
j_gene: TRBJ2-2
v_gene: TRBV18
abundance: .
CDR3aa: CASSPEAGTEKELFF
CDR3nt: TGTGCCAGCTCACCTGAGGCGGGGACGGAAAAGGAGCTGTTTTTT

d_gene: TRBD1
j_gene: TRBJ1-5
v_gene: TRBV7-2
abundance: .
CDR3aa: CASSLRDRLEQPQHF
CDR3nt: TGTGCCAGCAGCCTCCGGGACAGGTTAGAGCAGCCCCAGCATTTT

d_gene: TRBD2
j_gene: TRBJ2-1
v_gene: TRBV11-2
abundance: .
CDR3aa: CASSSQTSPFYNEQFF
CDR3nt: TGTGCCAGCAGCTCCCAGACTAGCCCCTTTTACAATGAGCAGTTCTTC

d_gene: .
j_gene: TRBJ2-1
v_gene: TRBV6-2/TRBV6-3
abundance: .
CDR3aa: CASSYRPGVSGLEQFF
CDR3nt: TGTGCCAGCAGTTATCGGCCAGGGGTTTCGGGGTTGGAGCAGTTCTTC

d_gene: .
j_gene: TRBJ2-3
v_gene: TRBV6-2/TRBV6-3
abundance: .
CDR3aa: CASSSAGSIADTQYF
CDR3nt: TGTGCCAGCAGTTCGGCAGGGTCCATAGCGGATACGCAGTATTTT

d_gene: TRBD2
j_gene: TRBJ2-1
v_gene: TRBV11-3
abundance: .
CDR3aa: CASSFGEGSGSSYNEQFF
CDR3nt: TGTGCCAGCAGCTTTGGGGAAGGGAGCGGGAGCTCCTACAATGAGCAGTTCTTC

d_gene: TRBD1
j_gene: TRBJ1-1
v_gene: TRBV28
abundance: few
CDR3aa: CASRPTGEPRAEAFF
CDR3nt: TGTGCCAGCAGGCCGACAGGGGAACCGCGGGCTGAAGCTTTCTTT